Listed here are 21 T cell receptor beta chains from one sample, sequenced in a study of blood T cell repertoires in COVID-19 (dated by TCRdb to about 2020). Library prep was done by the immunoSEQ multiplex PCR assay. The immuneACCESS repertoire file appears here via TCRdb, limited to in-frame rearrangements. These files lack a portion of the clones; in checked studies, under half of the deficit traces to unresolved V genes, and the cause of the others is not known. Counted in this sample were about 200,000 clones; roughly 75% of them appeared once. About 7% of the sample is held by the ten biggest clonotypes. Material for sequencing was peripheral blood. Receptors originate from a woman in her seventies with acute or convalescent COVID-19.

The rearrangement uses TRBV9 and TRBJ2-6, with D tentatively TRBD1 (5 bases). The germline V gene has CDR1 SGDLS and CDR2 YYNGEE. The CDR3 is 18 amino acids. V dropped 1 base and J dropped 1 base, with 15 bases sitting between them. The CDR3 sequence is CASSVNRQQASGANVLTF. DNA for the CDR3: TGTGCCAGCAGCGTAAATAGACAGCAGGCATCTGGGGCCAACGTCCTGACTTTC.

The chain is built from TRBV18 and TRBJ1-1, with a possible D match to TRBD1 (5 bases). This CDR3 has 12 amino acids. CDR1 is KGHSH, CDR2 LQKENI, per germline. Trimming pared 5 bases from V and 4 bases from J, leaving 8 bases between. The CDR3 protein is CASSYRGTEAFF. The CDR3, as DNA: TGTGCCAGCTCATATAGGGGCACTGAAGCTTTCTTT. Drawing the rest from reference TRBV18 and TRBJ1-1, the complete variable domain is NAGVMQNPRHLVRRRGQEARLRCSPMKGHSHVYWYRQLPEEGLKFMVYLQKENIIDESGMPKERFSAEFPKEGPSILRIQQVVRGDSAAYFCASSYRGTEAFFGQGTRLTVV.

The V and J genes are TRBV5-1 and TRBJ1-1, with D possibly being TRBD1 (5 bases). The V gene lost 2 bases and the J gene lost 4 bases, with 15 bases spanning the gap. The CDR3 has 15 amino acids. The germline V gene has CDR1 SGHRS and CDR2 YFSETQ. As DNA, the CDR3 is TGCGCCAGCAGCTTAGGGGAGGGTTACAGCACTGAAGCTTTCTTT. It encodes CASSLGEGYSTEAFF.

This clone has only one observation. CDR3 DNA: TGTGCCAGCACAGCTAGTGAAACCGGGGAGCTGTTTTTT. Protein sequence: CASTASETGELFF. The chain couples TRBV6-4 to TRBJ2-2, with D unresolved. With 7 bases removed from V and 5 bases from J, the gap between germline ends came to 11 bases. This CDR3 spans 13 amino acids. Looked up from germline, CDR1 is MRHNA and CDR2 is SNTAGT.

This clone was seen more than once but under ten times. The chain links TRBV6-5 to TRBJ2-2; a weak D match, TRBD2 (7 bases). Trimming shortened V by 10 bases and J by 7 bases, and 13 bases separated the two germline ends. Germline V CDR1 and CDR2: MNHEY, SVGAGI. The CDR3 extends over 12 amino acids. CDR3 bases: TGTGCCATAGGCGGGGGCTACGGGGAGCTGTTTTTT. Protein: CAIGGGYGELFF.

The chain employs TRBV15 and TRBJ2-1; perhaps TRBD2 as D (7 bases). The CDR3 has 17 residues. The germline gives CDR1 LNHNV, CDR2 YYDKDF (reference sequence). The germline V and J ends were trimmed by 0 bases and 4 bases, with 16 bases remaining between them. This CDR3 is CATSRDTRGAEYNEQFF. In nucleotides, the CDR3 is TGTGCCACCAGCAGAGATACCCGGGGGGCTGAATACAATGAGCAGTTCTTC.

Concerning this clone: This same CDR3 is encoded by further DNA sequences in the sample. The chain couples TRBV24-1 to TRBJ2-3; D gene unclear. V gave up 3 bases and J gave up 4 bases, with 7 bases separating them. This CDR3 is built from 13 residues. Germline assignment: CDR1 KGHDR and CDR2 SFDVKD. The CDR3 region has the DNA TGTGCCACCAGTGATCCCCAGGCAGATACGCAGTATTTT. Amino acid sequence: CATSDPQADTQYF.

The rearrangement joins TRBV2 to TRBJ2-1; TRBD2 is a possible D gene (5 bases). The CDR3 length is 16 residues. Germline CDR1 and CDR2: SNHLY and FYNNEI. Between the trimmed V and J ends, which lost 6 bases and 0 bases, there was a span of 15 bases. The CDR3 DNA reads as TGTGCCAGCAGCCTCTTCGGGGATTTCTCCTACAATGAGCAGTTCTTC. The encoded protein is CASSLFGDFSYNEQFF.

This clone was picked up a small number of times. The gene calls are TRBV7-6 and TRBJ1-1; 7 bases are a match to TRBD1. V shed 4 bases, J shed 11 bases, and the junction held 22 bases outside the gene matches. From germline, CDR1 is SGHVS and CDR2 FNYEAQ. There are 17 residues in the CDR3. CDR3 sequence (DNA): TGTGCCAGCAGCTCCCACAGGGGAATTTATCTTTTCGGTACGGCTTTCTTT. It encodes CASSSHRGIYLFGTAFF.

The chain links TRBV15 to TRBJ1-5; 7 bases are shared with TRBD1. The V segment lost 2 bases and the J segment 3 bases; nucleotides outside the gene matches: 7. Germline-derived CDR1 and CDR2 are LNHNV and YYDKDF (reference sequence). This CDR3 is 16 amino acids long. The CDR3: CATSRNPGQNNQPQHF. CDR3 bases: TGTGCCACCAGCAGAAACCCGGGACAGAACAATCAGCCCCAGCATTTT.

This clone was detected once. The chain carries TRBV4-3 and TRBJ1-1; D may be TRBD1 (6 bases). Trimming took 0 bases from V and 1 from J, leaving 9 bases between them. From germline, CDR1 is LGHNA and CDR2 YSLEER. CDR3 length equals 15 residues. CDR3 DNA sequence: TGCGCCAGCAGCCAAGACCAGGGGTCGAACACTGAAGCTTTCTTT. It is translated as CASSQDQGSNTEAFF.

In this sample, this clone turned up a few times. CDR3 loop: CASSQLMTAHNEQFF. CDR3 in DNA: TGTGCCAGCAGCCAACTGATGACAGCTCACAATGAGCAGTTCTTC. This chain joins TRBV7-9 and TRBJ2-1; D perhaps matches TRBD1 (5 bases). This CDR3 region has 15 residues. V lost 5 bases, J lost 5 bases, and 16 bases lay in between. CDR1 is SEHNR and CDR2 is FQNEAQ in the germline V gene (reference sequence). Variable domain in full (rest from reference TRBV7-9 and TRBJ2-1): DTGVSQNPRHKITKRGQNVTFRCDPISEHNRLYWYRQTLGQGPEFLTYFQNEAQLEKSRLLSDRFSAERPKGSFSTLEIQRTEQGDSAMYLCASSQLMTAHNEQFFGPGTRLTVL.

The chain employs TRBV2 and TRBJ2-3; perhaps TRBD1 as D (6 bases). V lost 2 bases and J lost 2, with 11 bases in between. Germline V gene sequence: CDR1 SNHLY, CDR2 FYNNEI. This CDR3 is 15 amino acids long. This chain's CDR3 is CASSEQTGYTDTQYF. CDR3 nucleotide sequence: TGTGCCAGCAGTGAACAGACAGGATACACAGATACGCAGTATTTT.

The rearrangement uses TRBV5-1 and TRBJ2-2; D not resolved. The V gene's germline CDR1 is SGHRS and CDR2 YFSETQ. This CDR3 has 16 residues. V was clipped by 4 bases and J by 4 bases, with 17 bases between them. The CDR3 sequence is CASSQKLGVGTGELFF. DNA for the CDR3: TGCGCCAGCAGCCAGAAGCTTGGAGTGGGCACCGGGGAGCTGTTTTTT.

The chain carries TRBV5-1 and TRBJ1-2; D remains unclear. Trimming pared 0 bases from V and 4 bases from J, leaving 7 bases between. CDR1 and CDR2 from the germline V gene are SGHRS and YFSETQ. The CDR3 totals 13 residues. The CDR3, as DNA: TGCGCCAGCAGCTTGGGGGCTCCCTATGGCTACACCTTC. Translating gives CASSLGAPYGYTF.

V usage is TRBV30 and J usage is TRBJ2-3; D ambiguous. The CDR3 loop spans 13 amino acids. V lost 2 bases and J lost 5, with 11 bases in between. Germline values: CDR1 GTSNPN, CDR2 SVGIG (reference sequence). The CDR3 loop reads CAWSSGNRDTQYF. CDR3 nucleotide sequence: TGTGCCTGGAGTTCCGGCAACAGAGATACGCAGTATTTT. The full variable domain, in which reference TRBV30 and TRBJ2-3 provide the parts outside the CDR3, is SQTIHQWPATLVQPVGSPLSLECTVEGTSNPNLYWYRQAAGRGLQLLFYSVGIGQISSEVPQNLSASRPQDRQFILSSKKLLLSDSGFYLCAWSSGNRDTQYFGPGTRLTVL.

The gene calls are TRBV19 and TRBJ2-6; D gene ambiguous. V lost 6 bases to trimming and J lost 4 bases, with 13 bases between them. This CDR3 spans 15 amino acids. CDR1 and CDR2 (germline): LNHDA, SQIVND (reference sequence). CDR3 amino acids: CASRRQPLGANVLTF. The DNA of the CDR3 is TGTGCCAGTAGGCGCCAACCCCTCGGGGCCAACGTCCTGACTTTC.

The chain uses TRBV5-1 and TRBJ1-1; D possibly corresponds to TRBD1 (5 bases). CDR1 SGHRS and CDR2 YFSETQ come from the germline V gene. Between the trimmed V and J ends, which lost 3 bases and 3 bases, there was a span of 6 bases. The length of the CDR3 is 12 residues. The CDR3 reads CASSWDYTEAFF. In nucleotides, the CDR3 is TGCGCCAGCAGCTGGGACTACACTGAAGCTTTCTTT.

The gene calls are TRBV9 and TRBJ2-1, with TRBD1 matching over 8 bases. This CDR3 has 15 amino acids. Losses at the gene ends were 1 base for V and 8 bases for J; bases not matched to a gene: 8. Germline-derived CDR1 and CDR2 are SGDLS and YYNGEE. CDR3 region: CASSVNPGGSDEQFF. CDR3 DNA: TGTGCCAGCAGCGTAAATCCAGGGGGCAGCGATGAGCAGTTCTTC.

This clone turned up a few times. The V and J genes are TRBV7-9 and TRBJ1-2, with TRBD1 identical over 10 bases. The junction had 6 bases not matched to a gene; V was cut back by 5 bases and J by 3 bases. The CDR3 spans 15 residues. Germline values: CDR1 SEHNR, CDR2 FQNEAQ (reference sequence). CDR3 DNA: TGTGCCAGCAGCGAGTCCGGGACAGGGGACTATGGCTACACCTTC. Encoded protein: CASSESGTGDYGYTF.

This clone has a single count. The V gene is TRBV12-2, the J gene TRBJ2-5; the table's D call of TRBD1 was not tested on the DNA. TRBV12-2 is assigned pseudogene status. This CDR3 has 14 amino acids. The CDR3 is CASRSGHPQETQYF. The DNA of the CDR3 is TGTGCAAGTCGCTCGGGACACCCACAAGAGACCCAGTACTTC.